This T cell receptor beta chain was observed in a study of cytomegalovirus exposure and HLA in healthy donors. V lost 4 bases and J lost 0; bases outside the gene matches: 4. The CDR3 length is 15 residues. Germline values: CDR1 LNHDA, CDR2 SQIVND (reference sequence). The study, taken as a whole, reports: Later analysis suggested links between common viral pathogens and several top significant clusters. Confirmation in vitro established that three CMV-associated chains were specific for CMV antigens.

About this clone: Its specificity is unknown.

The PCR used 60 Vbeta and 13 Jbeta primers. Clones were read by immunoSEQ multiplex PCR, and TCRdb kept only the in-frame ones, dropping some. The profile shows 200,000 or so clones, 60% to 80% of them singletons. The receptor was derived from a young man in good health and CMV-seronegative. Sequencing input: PBMCs. The rearrangement links TRBV19 to TRBJ2-7; 9 positions match TRBD2. The CDR3 is CASSTLAGSSYEQYF. In DNA, the CDR3 is TGTGCCAGTAGTACACTAGCGGGCAGCTCCTACGAGCAGTACTTC.